The 5 T cell receptor beta chains in this list originate from one sample, sequenced in a study of T cells in Graves' hyperthyroidism and ophthalmopathy. Amplification targeted TCR beta CDR3 regions from RNA transcripts. Primed by the HTBI set, a first-round RT-PCR was run on the TCR CDR3. TCRdb fed the multiplex PCR reads into MiXCR, producing one record per CDR3 protein. The sample has just over 550,000 distinct CDR3 sequences, about 45% seen once. Input material: peripheral blood or thyroid tissue (not recorded which). All receptors derive from a woman aged 18 to 35 with Graves' hyperthyroidism.

This clonotype appeared a few times. This rearrangement joins TRBV29-1 to TRBJ2-7; D might be TRBD2 (5 bases). The CDR3 runs 14 residues. V lost 4 bases and J 0 bases, leaving 13 bases between the germline ends. In germline, CDR1 is SQVTM, CDR2 ANQGSEA. CDR3 bases: TGCAGCGTTGTCGAGCCTAGCAGCTCCTACGAGCAGTACTTC. Amino acid sequence: CSVVEPSSSYEQYF.

This clonotype turned up a few times. The rearrangement uses TRBV5-4 and TRBJ1-1; the D is unclear. The CDR3 runs 15 residues. V shed 0 bases and J shed 4 bases, with 13 bases lying between them. Germline V gene lookup returns CDR1 SGHNT and CDR2 YYREEE (reference sequence). The CDR3 reads CASSLDRGTGTEAFF. Here the CDR3 DNA reads TGTGCCAGCAGCTTGGATCGAGGAACGGGCACTGAAGCTTTCTTT. The full variable domain, its missing parts supplied by reference TRBV5-4 and TRBJ1-1, is ETGVTQSPTHLIKTRGQQVTLRCSSQSGHNTVSWYQQALGQGPQFIFQYYREEENGRGNFPPRFSGLQFPNYSSELNVNALELDDSALYLCASSLDRGTGTEAFFGQGTRLTVV.

This clonotype appeared once. The chain has TRBV12-3 or TRBV12-4 and TRBJ2-2; 7 bases are shared with TRBD1. This CDR3 is 15 amino acids long. Trimming removed 6 bases from V and 0 bases from J; junction bases left unmatched: 4. The CDR3, as DNA: TGTGCCAGCAGCTCGACAGGGACGAACACCGGGGAGCTGTTTTTT. This gives the protein CASSSTGTNTGELFF.

J is TRBJ1-1 and V is TRBV11-2, with unresolved D. The CDR3 is 14 amino acids. Trimming took off 4 bases at V and 0 bases at J, with 9 bases between the two ends. Germline CDR1 is SGHAT and CDR2 is FQNNGV. The DNA of the CDR3 is TGTGCCAGCAGCTCCCCCTCTATGAACACTGAAGCTTTCTTT. It is translated as CASSSPSMNTEAFF.

The chain links TRBV10-3 to TRBJ2-7, with TRBD2 matching over 8 bases. The germline CDR1 and CDR2 sequences are ENHRY and SYGVKD. With V trimmed by 0 bases and J by 2 bases, 6 bases remained unmatched. This CDR3 is 16 amino acids long. The CDR3 protein is CAISESVVAGTYEQYF. In DNA, the CDR3 is TGTGCCATCAGTGAGTCGGTGGTAGCGGGAACCTACGAGCAGTACTTC.